This TCR beta chain was sequenced in a study of graft-versus-host responses after intestinal transplantation. Turning to the study itself: Grafts were multivisceral, liver-intestinal, or isolated intestinal. Each recipient received anti-thymocyte globulin induction, then tacrolimus and steroids for 3 to 4 years.

Sequencing used immunoSEQ multiplex PCR; TCRdb keeps in-frame clones, though not all of them. The data show about 97,000 clones, with 90% seen just once and 15% to 20% held by the top ten. Trimming took off 6 bases at V and 3 bases at J, with 14 bases between the two ends. CDR1 is MGHDK, CDR2 SYGVNS, per germline. There are 14 residues in the CDR3. V and J are TRBV25-1 and TRBJ1-1; D might be TRBD1 (6 bases). The source is a human patient who received an intestinal transplant, so some T cells may come from the graft donor. The sequencing used PBMCs, collected approximately 420 days after intestinal transplant. The CDR3 DNA follows: TGTGCCAGCAGAAGGGGGGGGATCGACACTGAAGCTTTCTTT. It codes for CASRRGGIDTEAFF.